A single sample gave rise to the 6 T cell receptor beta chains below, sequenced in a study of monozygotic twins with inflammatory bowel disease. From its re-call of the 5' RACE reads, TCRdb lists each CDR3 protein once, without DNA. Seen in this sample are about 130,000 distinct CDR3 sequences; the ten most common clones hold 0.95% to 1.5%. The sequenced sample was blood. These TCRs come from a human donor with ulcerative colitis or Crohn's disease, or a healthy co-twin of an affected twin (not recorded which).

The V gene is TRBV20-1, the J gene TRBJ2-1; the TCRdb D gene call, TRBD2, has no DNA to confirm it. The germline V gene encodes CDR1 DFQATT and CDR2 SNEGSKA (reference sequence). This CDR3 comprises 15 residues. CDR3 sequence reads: CSTHRTSGRMGEQFF.

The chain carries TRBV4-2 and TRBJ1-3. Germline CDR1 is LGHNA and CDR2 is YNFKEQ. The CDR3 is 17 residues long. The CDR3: CASSQFGASPSGNTIYF.

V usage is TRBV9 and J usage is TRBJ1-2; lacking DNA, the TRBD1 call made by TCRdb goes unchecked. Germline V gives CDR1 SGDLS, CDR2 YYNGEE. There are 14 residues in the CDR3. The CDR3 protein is CASSARDRGRSYTF.

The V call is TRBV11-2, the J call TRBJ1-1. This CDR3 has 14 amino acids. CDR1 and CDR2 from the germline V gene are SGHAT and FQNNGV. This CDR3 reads CASSFLVEDTEAFF. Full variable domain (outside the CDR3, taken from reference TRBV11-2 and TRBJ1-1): EAGVAQSPRYKIIEKRQSVAFWCNPISGHATLYWYQQILGQGPKLLIQFQNNGVVDDSQLPKDRFSAERLKGVDSTLKIQPAKLEDSAVYLCASSFLVEDTEAFFGQGTRLTVV.

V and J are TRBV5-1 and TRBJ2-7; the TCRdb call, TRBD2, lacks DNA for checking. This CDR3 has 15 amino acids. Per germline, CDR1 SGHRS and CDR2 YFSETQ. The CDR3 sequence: CASSLAQVADYEQYF. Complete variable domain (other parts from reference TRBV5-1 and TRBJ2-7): KAGVTQTPRYLIKTRGQQVTLSCSPISGHRSVSWYQQTPGQGLQFLFEYFSETQRNKGNFPGRFSGRQFSNSRSEMNVSTLELGDSALYLCASSLAQVADYEQYFGPGTRLTVT.

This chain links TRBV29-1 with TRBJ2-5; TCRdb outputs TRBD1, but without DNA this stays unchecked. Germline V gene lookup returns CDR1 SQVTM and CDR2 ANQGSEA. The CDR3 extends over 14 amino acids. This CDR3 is CSVERGMGGETQYF.